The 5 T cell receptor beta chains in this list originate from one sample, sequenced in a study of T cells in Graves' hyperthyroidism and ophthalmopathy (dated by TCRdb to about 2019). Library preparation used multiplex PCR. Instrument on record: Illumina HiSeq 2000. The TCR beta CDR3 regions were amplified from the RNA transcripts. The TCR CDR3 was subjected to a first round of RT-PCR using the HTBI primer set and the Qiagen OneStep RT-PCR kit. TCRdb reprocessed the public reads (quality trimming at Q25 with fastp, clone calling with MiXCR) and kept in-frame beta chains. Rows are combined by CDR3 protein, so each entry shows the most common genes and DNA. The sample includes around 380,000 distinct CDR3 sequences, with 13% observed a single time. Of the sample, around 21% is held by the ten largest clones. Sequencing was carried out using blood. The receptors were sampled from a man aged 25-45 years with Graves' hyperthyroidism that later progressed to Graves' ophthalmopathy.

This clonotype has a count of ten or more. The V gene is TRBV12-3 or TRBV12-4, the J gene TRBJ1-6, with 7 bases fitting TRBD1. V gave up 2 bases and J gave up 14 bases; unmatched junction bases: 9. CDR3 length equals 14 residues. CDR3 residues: CASSLSQGISTLHF. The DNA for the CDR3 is TGTGCCAGCAGTTTATCACAGGGGATAAGTACCCTCCACTTT.

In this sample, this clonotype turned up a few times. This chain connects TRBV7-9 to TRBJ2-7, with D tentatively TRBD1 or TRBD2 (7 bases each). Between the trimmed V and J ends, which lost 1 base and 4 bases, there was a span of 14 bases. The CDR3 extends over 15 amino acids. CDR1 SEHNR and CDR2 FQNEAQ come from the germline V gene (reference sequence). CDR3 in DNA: TGTGCCAGCAGCTTAGGTCGGCAGGGGGGGTACGAGCAGTACTTC. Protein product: CASSLGRQGGYEQYF.

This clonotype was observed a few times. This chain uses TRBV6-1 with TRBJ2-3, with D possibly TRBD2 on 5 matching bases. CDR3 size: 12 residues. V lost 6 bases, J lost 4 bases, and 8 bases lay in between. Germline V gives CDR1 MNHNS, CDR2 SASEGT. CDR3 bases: TGTGCCAGCAGCGGGATGGCAGATACGCAGTATTTT. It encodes CASSGMADTQYF.

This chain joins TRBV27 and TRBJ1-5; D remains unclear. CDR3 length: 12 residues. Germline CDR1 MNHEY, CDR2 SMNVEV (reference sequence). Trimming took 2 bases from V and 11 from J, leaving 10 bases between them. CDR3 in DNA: TGTGCCAGCAGTTTAGATGGAGTGGCCCAGCATTTT. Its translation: CASSLDGVAQHF.

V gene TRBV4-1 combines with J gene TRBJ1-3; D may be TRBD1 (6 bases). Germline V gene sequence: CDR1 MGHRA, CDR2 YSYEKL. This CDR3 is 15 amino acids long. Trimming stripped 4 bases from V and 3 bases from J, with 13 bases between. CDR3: CASSPRTVNGNTIYF. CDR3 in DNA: TGCGCCAGCAGCCCCCGGACAGTCAATGGAAACACCATATATTTT.